The source of this TCR beta chain is a study of blood T cell repertoires in COVID-19 (dated by TCRdb to about 2020). Notes on the research overall: Samples covering the acute and convalescent phases of COVID-19 were provided by collaborators in the United States, Italy and Spain. The prospective study material was composed of cDNA or gDNA derived from T cells, B-cell-depleted T cells, or PBMCs. Deeply sampled blood TCRbeta repertoires from subjects exposed to, actively infected with, or recovered from COVID-19 were included in the dataset. The repertoires were made available in a free public database intended to serve as a resource for research on the immune response to SARS-CoV-2. The samples were drawn from two sources: the first 160 participants of the ongoing ImmuneRACE study, and over 1,000 subjects contributed by 6 global collaborators. Nearly every sample came with metadata listing a de-identified subject ID, COVID-19 status, age in years and sex. Where available, HLA class I and class II types were obtained from metadata supplied by the sample provider rather than from assay-based typing. Results and caveats for the whole study, not just this receptor: The quantity of clinical and demographic metadata differed by source and by participant and was supplied without curation.

The immunoSEQ Assay, a bias-controlled multiplex PCR, was used to amplify TCRbeta CDR3 regions from genomic DNA. The authors' pipeline ran thus. Within the assay, amplification of reference gene primers was used to estimate how many nucleated cells each sample contained. To quantify the absolute abundance of each unique TCRbeta CDR3 rearrangement, sequence reads were collapsed and filtered. For each sample, productive Simpson clonality was calculated by taking the square root of Simpson's diversity index across productive rearrangements. What TCRdb holds here is the immuneACCESS table cut down to in-frame rearrangements. Part of the clones is not present; checked against another copy, under half of the missing clones reflect an unresolved V gene, and the others are unexplained. V and J calls and clone size are given by that table; D and trimming were obtained from the DNA. A total of under 150,000 clones appear in this sample, over 65% of them only once. Approximately 5% of the sample is taken by the ten largest.

Remarks on this clone: Its antigen target is currently unknown. Within one base of it there is no much larger clone, and no base qualities were kept.

The collaborating institutions used their own protocols to collect whole blood in K2EDTA tubes. For TCRbeta analysis, collaborators shipped samples in one of three forms: frozen whole blood, isolated PBMCs, or DNA extracted from either of those sample types. The germline V gene specifies SGHDT as CDR1 and YYEEEE as CDR2. The cysteine opens and the phenylalanine closes a CDR3 of 17 amino acids. CDR3 DNA only is kept here, 51 bases in frame from base 1. At the junction V is shortened by 0 bases and J by 4 bases; bases outside the gene matches: 11. The sequence was collected from a woman of 80 years or more with active or convalescent COVID-19. Sequencing was done on a sample of peripheral blood. The rearrangement joined TRBV5-6 to TRBJ2-7, and 9 junctional nucleotides match TRBD1. The CDR3 protein is CASSLGRVGTGTYEQYF. The sequence in DNA is TGTGCCAGCAGCTTGGGGCGAGTGGGGACAGGGACTTACGAGCAGTACTTC.